This is a list of T cell receptor beta chains from one sample in a study of blood T cells in healthy people across ages. MiXCR was run by TCRdb on the 5' RACE reads, yielding one entry per CDR3 protein. The sample includes fewer than 2,000,000 distinct CDR3 sequences, about 35% seen only once; the top ten take approximately 10%. The sequencing input was blood. These receptors were taken from a woman in her 30s in good health. Each CDR3 is given without its conserved first and last residue. D genes are given only for firm matches.

CDR3: ASSPSGSNEQF
J: TRBJ2-1
V: TRBV27
D: TRBD2
length: 11

CDR3: ASSFLGTSETQY
J: TRBJ2-5
V: TRBV7-6
D: .
length: 12

CDR3: ASSLASSPRTPDYEQY
J: TRBJ2-7
V: TRBV12-3/TRBV12-4
D: .
length: 16

CDR3: ASSAQGWSGGVETQY
J: TRBJ2-5
V: TRBV10-2
D: TRBD2
length: 15

CDR3: ASSSTGTKEQY
J: TRBJ2-7
V: TRBV5-1
D: .
length: 11

CDR3: AIRFGEGGKTDTQY
J: TRBJ2-3
V: TRBV10-3
D: .
length: 14

CDR3: ASSYPIKPGQVSSYNEQF
J: TRBJ2-1
V: TRBV6-5
D: TRBD1
length: 18

CDR3: ACSLEGVPYEQY
J: TRBJ2-7
V: TRBV5-1
D: .
length: 12

CDR3: ASSLAGTSGGTLQETQY
J: TRBJ2-5
V: TRBV7-6
D: TRBD2
length: 17

CDR3: ASSVASSGSRSSYEQY
J: TRBJ2-7
V: TRBV9
D: TRBD2
length: 16

CDR3: ASSSGLVREY
J: TRBJ2-7
V: TRBV5-5
D: .
length: 10

CDR3: ASSLVRLAGGTDTQY
J: TRBJ2-3
V: TRBV7-2
D: TRBD2
length: 15

CDR3: SALNRGTSQETQY
J: TRBJ2-5
V: TRBV20-1
D: TRBD1
length: 13

CDR3: ASSPAEGRSSYVQY
J: TRBJ2-7
V: TRBV19
D: .
length: 14

CDR3: ASSLGPGVENEQF
J: TRBJ2-1
V: TRBV7-3
D: .
length: 13

CDR3: ASSPDRGPEAF
J: TRBJ1-1
V: TRBV7-6
D: TRBD1
length: 11

CDR3: ASGALAGTTDTQY
J: TRBJ2-3
V: TRBV7-3
D: TRBD2
length: 13

CDR3: ANSTTAEETQY
J: TRBJ2-5
V: TRBV5-1
D: .
length: 11

CDR3: ASSLADSGGARDTQY
J: TRBJ2-3
V: TRBV11-2
D: TRBD2
length: 15

CDR3: ASSYNLQGTDTQY
J: TRBJ2-3
V: TRBV12-3/TRBV12-4
D: .
length: 13

CDR3: ASSSGTVDSAETQY
J: TRBJ2-5
V: TRBV11-3
D: TRBD1
length: 14

CDR3: ASSQSRGRETQY
J: TRBJ2-5
V: TRBV12-3/TRBV12-4
D: .
length: 12

CDR3: ASSVEWGGDTQY
J: TRBJ2-3
V: TRBV9
D: .
length: 12

CDR3: ASRKSNEQF
J: TRBJ2-1
V: TRBV6-2/TRBV6-3
D: .
length: 9

CDR3: SAIQTPYPDQPQH
J: TRBJ1-5
V: TRBV20-1
D: .
length: 13

CDR3: ASSSTQDTGQETQY
J: TRBJ2-5
V: TRBV11-2
D: .
length: 14

CDR3: ASSRDVVVYGYT
J: TRBJ1-2
V: TRBV6-2/TRBV6-3
D: .
length: 12

CDR3: ASSYSRRGGSYEQY
J: TRBJ2-7
V: TRBV6-2/TRBV6-3
D: .
length: 14

CDR3: ASSLSGQLYNEQF
J: TRBJ2-1
V: TRBV27
D: TRBD1
length: 13